This T cell receptor beta chain was captured by sequencing in a study of blood T cell repertoires in COVID-19. Sequencing was performed with immunoSEQ multiplex PCR; in TCRdb, only in-frame clones are kept and a portion is missing. The table has 200,000 to 250,000 clones, roughly 90% seen once. The CDR3 covers 13 residues. V lost 6 bases and J 1 base, leaving 9 bases between the germline ends. The germline V gene has CDR1 KGHSH and CDR2 LQKENI. The TCR originated in a man aged 60 to 75 with acute or convalescent COVID-19. The J gene is TRBJ1-1, the V gene TRBV18; D call uncertain. Sequencing was done on a sample of peripheral blood. CDR3 nucleotides: TGTGCCAGCTCCAACGGTGGGAACACTGAAGCTTTCTTT. It encodes CASSNGGNTEAFF.